The 11 T cell receptor beta chains given below trace back to one sample, sequenced in a study of human T cells and chemical hapten exposure. From the RACE reads, TCRdb called clonotypes with MiXCR, one entry per CDR3 protein. The sample holds 75,000 to 90,000 distinct CDR3 sequences, over 9% seen once. As for time point: patch test 1, 2 weeks after DPC sensitization. Treatment noted: therapeutic diphenylcyclopropenone sensitization with weekly scalp DPC. This specimen consisted of whole blood, obtained in connection with sensitization to the hapten diphenylcyclopropenone (DPC). These TCRs come from a woman in her forties or fifties with alopecia areata. Some clones in this sample may be carry-over from other donors' samples.

The chain uses TRBV6-2 or TRBV6-3 and TRBJ2-2; 7 nucleotides line up with TRBD1. V shed 6 bases and J 4 bases; nucleotides not matched to a gene: 8. This CDR3 is 15 amino acids long. Germline values: CDR1 MNHEY, CDR2 SVGEGT. The CDR3 coding sequence is TGTGCCAGCAGACACGGGACAGTGAGCACCGGGGAGCTGTTTTTT. Translating it yields CASRHGTVSTGELFF.

This clonotype has just a few counts. The V and J genes are TRBV7-3 and TRBJ2-5; TRBD1 aligns across 8 bases. The CDR3 has 13 residues. Germline-derived CDR1 and CDR2 are SGHTA and FQGTGA. V dropped 3 bases and J dropped 7; count of bases not matched to a gene: 4. CDR3 sequence reads: CASSLGTGGTQYF. Written as DNA, the CDR3 is TGTGCCAGCAGCTTGGGGACAGGCGGGACCCAGTACTTC.

Turning to this clonotype: Because the CDR3 is missing its conserved closing phenylalanine or tryptophan, this is likely a read error. The chain carries TRBV20-1 and TRBJ1-5, with D hard to call. The CDR3 is 13 residues long. V gave up 3 bases and J gave up 0 bases, with 6 bases separating them. CDR1 and CDR2 (germline): DFQATT, SNEGSKA (reference sequence). The CDR3 loop is CSARGNSNQPQHS. Here the CDR3 DNA reads TGCAGTGCTAGGGGGAATAGCAATCAGCCCCAGCATTCT.

Only a few counts were recorded for this clonotype. The rearrangement joins TRBV5-1 to TRBJ1-6, with D unresolved. Germline V CDR1 and CDR2: SGHRS, YFSETQ. The V end was cut by 0 bases, the J end by 9 bases, with 16 bases between. The CDR3 loop spans 16 amino acids. The CDR3 spells CASSLGDTSITSPLHF. DNA of the CDR3: TGCGCCAGCAGCTTGGGCGACACGTCTATAACTTCACCCCTCCACTTT.

Ten or more counts support this clonotype. V and J are TRBV20-1 and TRBJ2-1; 15 bases are shared with TRBD2. The CDR3 totals 14 residues. Trimming at V came to 8 bases and at J to 8 bases, leaving 7 bases not matched to a gene. CDR1 DFQATT and CDR2 SNEGSKA come from the germline V gene (reference sequence). CDR3 in amino acids: CSSGLAGGSYEQFF. DNA for the CDR3: TGCAGTTCCGGACTAGCGGGAGGGAGCTATGAGCAGTTCTTC.

The genes are TRBV29-1 and TRBJ2-7, with 11 bases matching TRBD2. The CDR3 contains 12 residues. Looked up from germline, CDR1 is SQVTM and CDR2 is ANQGSEA. J gave up 6 bases and V 8 bases, and 6 bases lay outside the gene matches. The CDR3: CSSGLAGTEQYF. In DNA, the CDR3 is TGCAGCTCAGGACTAGCGGGTACCGAGCAGTACTTC.

This clonotype came up a few times. The rearrangement joins TRBV7-2 to TRBJ2-5; D remains ambiguous. Germline CDR1 SGHTA, CDR2 FQGNSA. The length of the CDR3 is 12 residues. V shed 5 bases and J shed 7 bases, with 11 bases lying between them. CDR3: CASSPPKGTQYF. DNA of the CDR3: TGTGCCAGCAGCCCCCCCAAAGGGACCCAGTACTTC.

The table lists this clonotype with a few counts. The chain carries TRBV3-1 and TRBJ2-1, with 9 bases aligning to TRBD2. Germline CDR1 reads LGHDT; CDR2 reads YNNKEL (reference sequence). CDR3 length: 14 residues. V shed 2 bases, J shed 9 bases, and the junction held 5 bases outside the gene matches. CDR3 sequence: CASSQLREGGEQFF. CDR3 nucleotide sequence: TGTGCCAGCAGCCAATTGCGGGAGGGCGGTGAGCAGTTCTTC.

The chain employs TRBV2 and TRBJ2-1, with 7 positions matching TRBD2. Per the germline V gene, CDR1 is SNHLY and CDR2 is FYNNEI. With 7 bases clipped from V and 0 bases from J, the junction kept 6 bases outside the gene matches. The CDR3 length is 15 residues. The CDR3 region is CASNELASSYNEQFF. Written as DNA, the CDR3 is TGTGCCAGCAACGAACTAGCGAGCTCCTACAATGAGCAGTTCTTC.

This rearrangement joins TRBV3-1 to TRBJ2-6; D is perhaps TRBD1 (5 bases). The CDR3 is 17 residues long. The germline V gene encodes CDR1 LGHDT and CDR2 YNNKEL (reference sequence). Trimming took off 0 bases at V and 0 bases at J, with 9 bases between the two ends. The CDR3 spells CASSQDYRGSGANVLTF. The CDR3 DNA sequence: TGTGCCAGCAGCCAAGATTATAGGGGCTCTGGGGCCAACGTCCTGACTTTC. The full variable domain, rest sourced from reference TRBV3-1 and TRBJ2-6, is DTAVSQTPKYLVTQMGNDKSIKCEQNLGHDTMYWYKQDSKKFLKIMFSYNNKELIINETVPNRFSPKSPDKAHLNLHINSLELGDSAVYFCASSQDYRGSGANVLTFGAGSRLTVL.

This sequence joins TRBV10-1 and TRBJ2-5; no firm D call. The CDR3 covers 13 residues. Germline V gene sequence: CDR1 WNHNN, CDR2 SYGVQD (reference sequence). The germline V and J ends were trimmed by 3 bases and 1 base, with 6 bases remaining between them. The CDR3 DNA reads as TGCGCCAGCAGTGATGGTAGCCAAGAGACCCAGTACTTC. Translation: CASSDGSQETQYF.